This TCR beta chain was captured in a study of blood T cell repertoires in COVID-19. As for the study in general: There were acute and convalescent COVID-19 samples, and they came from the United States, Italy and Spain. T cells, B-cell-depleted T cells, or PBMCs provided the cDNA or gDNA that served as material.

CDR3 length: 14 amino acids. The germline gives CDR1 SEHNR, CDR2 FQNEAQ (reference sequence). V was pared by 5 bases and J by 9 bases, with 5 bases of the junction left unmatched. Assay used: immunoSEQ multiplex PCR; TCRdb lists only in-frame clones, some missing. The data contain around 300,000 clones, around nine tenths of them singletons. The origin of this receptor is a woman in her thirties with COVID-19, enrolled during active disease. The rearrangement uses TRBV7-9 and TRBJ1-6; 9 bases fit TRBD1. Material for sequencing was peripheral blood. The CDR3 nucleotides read TGTGCCAGCAGCCCCGACAGGGGGTCTTCACCCCTCCACTTT. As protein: CASSPDRGSSPLHF. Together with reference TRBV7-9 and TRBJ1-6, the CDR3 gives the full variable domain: DTGVSQNPRHKITKRGQNVTFRCDPISEHNRLYWYRQTLGQGPEFLTYFQNEAQLEKSRLLSDRFSAERPKGSFSTLEIQRTEQGDSAMYLCASSPDRGSSPLHFGNGTRLTVT.